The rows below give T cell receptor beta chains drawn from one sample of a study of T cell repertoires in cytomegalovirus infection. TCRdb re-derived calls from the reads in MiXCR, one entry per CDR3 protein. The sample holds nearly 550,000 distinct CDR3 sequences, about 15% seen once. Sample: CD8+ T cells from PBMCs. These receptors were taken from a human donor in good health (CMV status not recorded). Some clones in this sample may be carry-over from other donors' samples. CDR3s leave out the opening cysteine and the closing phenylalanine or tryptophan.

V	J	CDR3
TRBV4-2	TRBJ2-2	ASSQDWSGGVTGELF
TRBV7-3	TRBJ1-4	ASSFRDFNEKLF
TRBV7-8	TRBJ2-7	ASSSWGSYEQY
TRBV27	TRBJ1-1	ASQTGGHTEAF
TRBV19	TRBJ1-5	ASSPDRGSNQPQH
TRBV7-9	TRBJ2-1	ASRSGTGLNEQF
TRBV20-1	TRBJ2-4	SARGGAKNIQY
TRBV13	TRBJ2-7	ASSQRGRKVYEQY
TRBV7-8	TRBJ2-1	ASSLVVSGGYNEQF
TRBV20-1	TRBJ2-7	SATHREVSYEQY
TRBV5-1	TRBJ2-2	ASSLGRNTGELF
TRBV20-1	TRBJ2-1	SASQTAGGYNEQF
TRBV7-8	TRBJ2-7	ASSFGLAGTRDSYEQY
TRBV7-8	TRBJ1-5	ASSFQGGNQPQH
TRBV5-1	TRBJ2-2	ASSRPGTGKGTGELF
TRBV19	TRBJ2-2	ASSFRTGITGELF
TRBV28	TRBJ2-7	ASSAPGLPYEQY
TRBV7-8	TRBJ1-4	ASRKSEAHEKLF